This T cell receptor (beta chain) was obtained from a study of a mutant IDH1 vaccine in newly diagnosed glioma (dated by TCRdb to 2020 to 2023). Concerning the study at large: Patients were given eight vaccinations, in weeks 1, 3, 5, 7, 11, 15, 19 and 23, which matched visits V03 through V10. In the chemotherapy-containing groups, vaccination started alongside temozolomide cycles, whereas in patients who had radiotherapy alone it started 4-6 weeks after radiotherapy. Of the 30 or so patients who were treated, about 60% were male and about 40% were female, and the mean age was roughly 40 years. Prior to enrollment, patients had been given standard therapy consisting of radiotherapy alone, temozolomide alone, or radiochemotherapy with temozolomide, with the combination given to most patients. Peripheral blood was collected at six visits: V03 (baseline), V05, V07, V10, V12 and V13. For exploratory analyses, around 26 treated patients had longitudinal TCRB deep sequencing done wherever samples were available. The paper as a whole reports these results and caveats: The authors stated that sample limitations prevented analyses of patient blood samples from being reproduced. Across multiple MHC alleles, vaccine-induced immune responses were seen in roughly 93% of patients. Pseudoprogression appeared unrelated to alterations in the top peripheral T cell clonotypes detected by TCRB sequencing. Availability determined which PBMC samples were chosen for TCRB deep sequencing.

The receptor library was made with the immunoSEQ multiplex PCR assay. Following the manufacturer's protocol, the hsTCRB Kit was used to amplify rearranged TCR beta chain sequences. TCRB libraries were sequenced on an Illumina MiSeq. The published analysis was carried out like this. The kit vendor's proprietary platform handled demultiplexing, trimming and gene mapping. TCRdb obtained this table from immuneACCESS and retained in-frame rearrangements with V and J assigned. These tables miss some clones; where compared with another copy, unresolved V genes account for less than half of the shortfall, and the remainder is unexplained. V and J calls and clone size are given by that table; D and trimming were obtained from the DNA. In all, the sample holds 45,000 to 60,000 clones, and roughly 78% of those were seen once. The top ten hold about 5.2% of the sample. V and J lose 5 bases and 4 bases, and a span of 11 bases separates them. For CDR1 and CDR2, the germline V gene lists MGHRA and YSYEKL. From the cysteine up to the phenylalanine, the CDR3 has a length of 13 residues. Here the CDR3 DNA is all that survives: 39 bases in frame from base 1.

The time point label for this specimen denotes: week 5, during vaccination. Each vaccine dose, consisting of 300 ug of a 20-mer mutant IDH1 peptide in Montanide, was administered subcutaneously with topical imiquimod. The donors had newly diagnosed IDH1-mutant astrocytomas of WHO grade 3 or 4 that showed loss of nuclear ATRX. The samples were drawn from NOA16, a multicentre, single-arm, open-label phase I trial in Germany that tested a mutant IDH1 peptide vaccine in humans for the first time. Genomic DNA for TCRB sequencing was extracted from EDTA blood using the DNeasy Blood and Tissue Kit. In the case of this clone: This receptor's antigen is unknown. No much larger clone is present one base from it, and per-base qualities are unavailable.

Sequenced here: PBMCs, sampled from a glioma patient whose treatment included an IDH1 peptide vaccine. The chain was built from TRBV4-1 and TRBJ1-1, with a weak D call of TRBD1 (6 bases match). This sequence originates from a man in his forties or fifties with glioma. This receptor has the CDR3 CASSFQQGTEAFF. The base sequence is TGCGCCAGCAGCTTCCAACAGGGCACTGAAGCTTTCTTT.